What follows describes a single TCR beta chain. The protocol was immunoSEQ multiplex PCR, while the TCRdb copy is restricted to in-frame clones and leaves out a portion. The sample records approximately 63,000 clones, over 75% being singletons. These data originate in a study of identifying expanded T cells in peripheral blood. The CDR3 covers 14 residues. CDR1 is SGHTA, CDR2 FQGTGA, per germline. Unmatched junction bases numbered 5, after V lost 4 bases and J lost 7 bases. The chain uses TRBV7-3 and TRBJ1-4; 8 bases agree with TRBD1. The sequence was obtained from a person aged 18-70 years in good health. The specimen was blood. The CDR3 DNA sequence: TGTGCCAGCAGCTCATACAGGGGGGTTGAAAAACTGTTTTTT. It is translated as CASSSYRGVEKLFF.